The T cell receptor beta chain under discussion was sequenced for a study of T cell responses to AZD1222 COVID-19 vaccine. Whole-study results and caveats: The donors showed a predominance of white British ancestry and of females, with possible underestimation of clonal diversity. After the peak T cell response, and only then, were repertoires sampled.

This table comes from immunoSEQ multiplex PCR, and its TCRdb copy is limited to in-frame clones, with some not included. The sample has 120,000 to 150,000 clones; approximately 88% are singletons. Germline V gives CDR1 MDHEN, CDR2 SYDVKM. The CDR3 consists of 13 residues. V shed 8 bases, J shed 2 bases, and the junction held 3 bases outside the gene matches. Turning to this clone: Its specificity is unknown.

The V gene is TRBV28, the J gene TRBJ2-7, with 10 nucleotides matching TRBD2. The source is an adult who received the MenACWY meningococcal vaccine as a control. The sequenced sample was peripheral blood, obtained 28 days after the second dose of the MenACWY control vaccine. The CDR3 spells CASRTSGAYEQYF. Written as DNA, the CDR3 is TGTGCCAGCCGGACTAGCGGAGCCTACGAGCAGTACTTC.